What follows describes a single TCR beta chain. The antigen is undetermined. The protocol was immunoSEQ multiplex PCR, while the TCRdb copy is restricted to in-frame clones and leaves out a portion. This table has tens of thousands of clones, 77% appearing once. This specimen comes from a study of OX40 agonist ivuxolimab in advanced cancers. Study-level background: Patients in dose escalation had liver, melanoma, kidney or head and neck cancers. Males comprised over 80% of the group, whose mean age was about 61 years (range about 20 to 90). There were three patients with partial responses, one having hepatocellular carcinoma and two cutaneous melanoma.

Broader study findings: Among the lowest peripheral clonal expansion occurred in 0.1-3.0 mg/kg partial responders.

CDR1 and CDR2 from the germline V gene are SGHKS and YYEKEE (reference sequence). This CDR3 contains 15 residues. Trimming pared 2 bases from V and 4 bases from J, leaving 16 bases between. The chain couples TRBV5-5 to TRBJ2-7; the D gene could be TRBD1 or TRBD2 (6 bases each). The sample here was CD4+ or CD8+ T cells sorted from blood, taken in a trial of the OX40 agonist ivuxolimab. This receptor was taken from an adult with an advanced solid tumor such as melanoma, head and neck, liver or kidney cancer. The CDR3 DNA sequence: TGTGCCAGCAGCTTATCTTTGGGGGGCGAATACGAGCAGTACTTC. It translates to CASSLSLGGEYEQYF.